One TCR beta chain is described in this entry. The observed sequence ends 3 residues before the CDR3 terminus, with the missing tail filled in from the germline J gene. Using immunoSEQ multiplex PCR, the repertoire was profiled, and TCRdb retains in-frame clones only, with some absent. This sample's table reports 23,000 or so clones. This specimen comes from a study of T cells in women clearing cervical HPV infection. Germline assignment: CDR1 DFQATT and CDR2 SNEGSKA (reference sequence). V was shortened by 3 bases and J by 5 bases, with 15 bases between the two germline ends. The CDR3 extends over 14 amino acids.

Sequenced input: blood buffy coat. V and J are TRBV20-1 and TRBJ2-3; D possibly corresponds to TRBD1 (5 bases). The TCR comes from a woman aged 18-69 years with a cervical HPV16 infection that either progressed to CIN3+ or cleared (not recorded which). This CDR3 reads CSASNQGMGDTQYF. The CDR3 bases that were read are TGCAGTGCTAGTAACCAGGGTATGGGAGATACG.